This T cell receptor (beta chain) is from a study of CD8 T cells in Susac syndrome. In germline, CDR1 is DFQATT, CDR2 SNEGSKA (reference sequence). The CDR3 has 15 residues. Trimming shortened V by 0 bases and J by 2 bases, and 13 bases separated the two germline ends. Random hexamers primed reverse transcription of about 0.5 to 1 ug RNA. TCRdb called the immunoSEQ multiplex PCR reads again in MiXCR, with one record for every CDR3 protein. In the table there are more than 150,000 distinct CDR3 sequences, 85% to 95% of which are singletons. The chain carries TRBV20-1 and TRBJ2-5, with unresolved D. Material: CD8+ T cells from PBMCs. This sequence originates from a human donor with Susac syndrome. The CDR3 sequence is CSARDSTKLQETQYF. In DNA form, the CDR3 reads TGCAGTGCTAGAGACTCAACAAAGCTACAAGAGACCCAGTACTTC.